Here is one T cell receptor (beta chain) with its context. Repertoires were generated with immunoSEQ multiplex PCR, while TCRdb's copy carries only in-frame clones and drops some. This sample has under 150,000 clones, with around nine tenths found just once. This sample is drawn from a study of T cell responses to AZD1222 COVID-19 vaccine. Trimming cost V 3 bases and J 5 bases; bases outside gene matches: 5. Germline CDR1 is DFQATT and CDR2 is SNEGSKA (reference sequence). CDR3 length equals 14 residues. This clonotype originated in an adult in good health. This chain connects TRBV20-1 to TRBJ2-7; 12 nucleotides align to TRBD2. The sequencing used peripheral blood, collected on day 0 of MenACWY control vaccination. The CDR3 sequence: CSASRLAGGHEQYF. CDR3 nucleotides: TGCAGTGCTAGTCGGCTAGCGGGAGGGCACGAGCAGTACTTC.